This TCR beta chain was recovered during a study of cytotoxic CD8 clonotypes in ibrutinib-treated CLL. Study outcomes and limitations: Public clonotypes proved infrequent, and on treatment they shrank or remained steady.

Generated by immunoSEQ multiplex PCR, the TCRdb table keeps only in-frame clones and is missing some. Of nearly 100,000 clones in the sample, 60% to 80% are singletons; the top ten hold approximately 30%. A word on this clone: Its antigen is not known.

Germline V gives CDR1 LGHNA, CDR2 YNFKEQ. The CDR3 consists of 16 residues. Trimming stripped 0 bases from V and 5 bases from J, with 11 bases between. V and J are TRBV4-2 and TRBJ1-6; D remains ambiguous. Sequences were derived from PBMCs, sampled after 12 months of ibrutinib treatment. This receptor was identified in a human donor with chronic lymphocytic leukemia. The CDR3 bases are TGTGCCAGCAGCCAAGAACGAAATCTCAATAATTCACCCCTCCACTTT. It encodes CASSQERNLNNSPLHF.